These 21 T cell receptor beta chains originate from one sample sequenced in a study of tumor-infiltrating lymphocytes in primary liver carcinoma. Co-extracted RNA and DNA came from around 20-30 mg of unsorted bulk tissue. Synthesis of TCR beta cDNA was carried out from 500 ng total RNA with a constant-region primer. A slightly modified ARM-PCR protocol with three nested multiplex PCR rounds produced these TCR beta libraries. Primers for the first two PCR rounds were TRBV1-TRBV30 forward primers and a C-beta reverse primer (around 10 cycles per round). TCRdb ran MiXCR on the multiplex PCR reads and lists one entry per CDR3 protein. The table has 40,000 or so distinct CDR3 sequences, about 75% seen once; the top ten hold about 35%. The material sequenced was tumor-adjacent normal liver tissue. All receptors derive from a man aged 35 to 55 with primary liver carcinoma and hepatitis B virus infection.

This clonotype was observed a single time. One end of the junction fails to match germline, which may point to a read error. The genes are TRBV29-1 and TRBJ2-7, with 7 bases lining up with TRBD2. Germline V gene sequence: CDR1 SQVTM, CDR2 ANQGSEA. The CDR3 extends over 13 amino acids. CDR3 loop: CSVIGTGRGERYF. CDR3 nucleotide sequence: TGCAGCGTAATAGGGACGGGGAGGGGAGAGCGGTACTTC.

Points on this clonotype: The junction differs from germline at one of its ends, possibly a read error. This rearrangement joins TRBV29-1 to TRBJ2-7, with 9 bases fitting TRBD1. Germline CDR1 and CDR2: SQVTM and ANQGSEA. The CDR3 has 14 residues. The CDR3 loop reads CNVSVGQGAYKQYF. The DNA for the CDR3 is TGCAACGTGTCCGTGGGACAGGGAGCCTACAAGCAGTACTTC.

This clonotype was seen ten or more times. The chain carries TRBV28 and TRBJ1-1, with a possible D match to TRBD1 (5 bases). Germline lookup yields CDR1 MDHEN and CDR2 SYDVKM. Trimming stripped 6 bases from V and 11 bases from J, with 13 bases between. The CDR3 covers 11 residues. CDR3 DNA sequence: TGTGCCAGCAGGGGGCGCCCGGAGGCTTTCTTT. This encodes CASRGRPEAFF.

A single count supports this clonotype. Because the CDR3 is missing its conserved closing phenylalanine or tryptophan, this is likely a read error. The chain combines TRBV14 with TRBJ2-3; D not certain. The germline V gene has CDR1 SGHDN and CDR2 FVKESK. V lost 0 bases, J lost 5 bases, and 6 bases lay in between. This CDR3 contains 13 residues. CDR3 nucleotides: TGTGCCAGCAGCCAAGAGGGCGAAGATACGCAGTATCTT. Translation gives CASSQEGEDTQYL.

A note on this clonotype: Since a much larger clone is just one base distant, this may be a read error. V gene TRBV5-4 combines with J gene TRBJ2-7; TRBD2 aligns across 10 bases. There are 15 residues in the CDR3. The germline CDR1 and CDR2 sequences are SGHNT and YYREEE (reference sequence). CDR3 protein: CASSLSSGRAYEQHF. The CDR3 DNA is TGTGCCAGCAGCTTGTCGAGCGGGAGGGCCTACGAGCAGCACTTC.

This clonotype has only a few counts. The genes are TRBV6-2 or TRBV6-3 and TRBJ2-1; D is possibly TRBD1 or TRBD2 (5 bases each). The CDR3 consists of 14 residues. From germline, CDR1 is MNHEY and CDR2 SVGEGT. V lost 5 bases and J lost 10, with 18 bases in between. This CDR3 is CASSRDPRGSEQFF. CDR3 bases: TGTGCCAGCAGTAGGGACCCACGAGGGTCGGAGCAGTTCTTC.

With regard to this clonotype: Compared with germline, one end of the junction differs, possibly owing to a read error. This sequence joins TRBV4-1 and TRBJ2-1; no clear D. The CDR3 is 13 amino acids. Germline lookup yields CDR1 MGHRA and CDR2 YSYEKL. DNA for the CDR3: TGCGCCAGCAGCCAAGATTTAGATCCCGAGCGGTTCTTC. It encodes CASSQDLDPERFF.

On this clonotype: At one boundary the junction diverges from the germline segment, which might be a read error. This sequence joins TRBV29-1 and TRBJ2-7, with D perhaps being TRBD1 or TRBD2 (5 bases each). The CDR3 has 16 amino acids. The germline V gene encodes CDR1 SQVTM and CDR2 ANQGSEA. Here the CDR3 DNA reads TGCGGCGCCATGGCATCTGGGACCGGCACTCCCTACGAGCAATGCTTC. This sequence encodes CGAMASGTGTPYEQCF.

This clonotype was seen at least ten times. The gene calls are TRBV6-2 or TRBV6-3 and TRBJ2-7, with D tentatively TRBD1 or TRBD2 (5 bases each). CDR1 and CDR2 from the germline V gene are MNHEY and SVGEGT. V gave up 6 bases and J gave up 0 bases, with 18 bases separating them. The CDR3 runs 16 residues. The CDR3 DNA reads as TGTGCCAGCAGCGACGGGGACCCCTTGAACTCCTACGAGCAGTACTTC. This sequence encodes CASSDGDPLNSYEQYF.

About this clonotype itself: One junction end does not reproduce the germline sequence, and a read error may be involved. The chain has TRBV28 and TRBJ2-7; D is possibly TRBD2 (5 bases). Germline lookup yields CDR1 MDHEN and CDR2 SYDVKM. CDR3 length equals 14 residues. CDR3 loop: CASSLAEGLYERYF. The DNA of the CDR3 is TGTGCCAGCAGTTTGGCTGAGGGCCTATACGAGCGGTACTTC.

Details on this clonotype: Without the conserved terminal phenylalanine or tryptophan, this CDR3 likely stems from a read error. The V and J genes are TRBV29-1 and TRBJ2-1, with D unclear. V lost 5 bases and J lost 1, with 12 bases in between. The CDR3 has 14 residues. In germline, CDR1 is SQVTM, CDR2 ANQGSEA. The CDR3 bases are TGCAGCGTTCGACTGAGGAGTTCCTACAATGAGCAGTTCTAC. It encodes CSVRLRSSYNEQFY.

About this clonotype: Compared with germline, one end of the junction differs, possibly owing to a read error. The V and J genes are TRBV4-3 and TRBJ2-3; D is uncertain. The CDR3 spans 17 residues. The V gene's germline CDR1 is LGHNA and CDR2 YSLEER. The DNA of the CDR3 is TGCGGCAGCAGCCTAGATGGGTTGGCGGAAAGCACAGATACGCAGTATTTT. Its translation: CGSSLDGLAESTDTQYF.

For this clonotype: A much larger clonotype is one base distant, so this may be a read error. The gene calls are TRBV5-1 and TRBJ2-7; 8 bases are a match to TRBD1. Germline CDR1 reads SGHRS; CDR2 reads YFSETQ. V shed 2 bases and J 2 bases; nucleotides not matched to a gene: 9. The CDR3 has 16 amino acids. The CDR3 DNA is TGCGCCAGCAGCTTTAACAGGGGGAATGGGGCCTACGAGCAGTACTTC. This gives the protein CASSFNRGNGAYEQYF.

The rearrangement links TRBV25-1 to TRBJ2-4, with D perhaps matching TRBD2 (5 bases). Per the germline V gene, CDR1 is MGHDK and CDR2 is SYGVNS. The CDR3 covers 13 residues. The V end was cut by 10 bases, the J end by 7 bases, with 17 bases between. The CDR3 DNA reads TGTGCCATCACCCAGGAGGCGCATAACATTCAGTACTTC. Residues: CAITQEAHNIQYF.

As for this clonotype: A junction end diverges from the germline sequence, so it may reflect a read error. This sequence joins TRBV6-6 and TRBJ2-6; D may correspond to TRBD1 or TRBD2 (6 bases each). From germline, CDR1 is MNHNY and CDR2 SVGAGI (reference sequence). CDR3 length: 15 residues. The CDR3 protein is CASTRQERGANILTF. The CDR3, as DNA: TGTGCCAGCACTCGACAGGAGCGCGGGGCCAACATCCTGACTTTC.

This clonotype is a singleton in its sample. The V call is TRBV6-1, the J call TRBJ2-5, with D uncertain. CDR1 and CDR2 from the germline V gene are MNHNS and SASEGT. V gave up 6 bases and J gave up 5 bases, with 16 bases separating them. The CDR3 has 14 residues. CDR3 in DNA: TGTGCCAGCAGGGGTTCCTACAACGGTGAGACCCAGTACTTC. Its translation: CASRGSYNGETQYF.

This clonotype has just one count. This chain uses TRBV15 with TRBJ2-3; weak D call: TRBD2 (6 bases). Germline V gives CDR1 LNHNV, CDR2 YYDKDF (reference sequence). The CDR3 contains 14 residues. Trimming cost V 8 bases and J 2 bases, with 14 bases left between them. CDR3 in DNA: TGTGCCACCCGGCGGGAAGCGGACACAGATACGCAGTATTTT. This sequence encodes CATRREADTDTQYF.

This clonotype was found many times. V gene TRBV2 combines with J gene TRBJ2-3, with D unresolved. The CDR3 sequence is 14 residues long. Germline V gives CDR1 SNHLY, CDR2 FYNNEI. V gave up 5 bases and J gave up 2 bases, with 11 bases separating them. The CDR3: CASSFDFYTDTQYF. The CDR3 coding sequence is TGTGCCAGCAGTTTTGACTTCTACACAGATACGCAGTATTTT.

This clonotype came up many times. The rearrangement links TRBV5-1 to TRBJ2-1; D remains ambiguous. CDR1 SGHRS and CDR2 YFSETQ come from the germline V gene. Trimming removed 2 bases at V and 4 bases at J, with 10 bases between. The CDR3 extends over 14 amino acids. CDR3 protein: CASSLSGGYNEQFF. The CDR3 DNA reads as TGCGCCAGCAGCTTAAGTGGCGGATACAATGAGCAGTTCTTC.

As to this clonotype: The conserved phenylalanine or tryptophan normally closing the CDR3 is absent here, so this likely arose from a read error. The rearrangement uses TRBV11-2 and TRBJ2-1; 8 bases align to TRBD2. CDR3 length equals 17 residues. The ends lost 4 bases at V and 3 bases at J; junction bases unmatched: 11. Per the germline V gene, CDR1 is SGHAT and CDR2 is FQNNGV. The CDR3, as DNA: TGTGCCAGCAGCTCAGATAGGGGCGGGAGGCTCTACAATGAGCAGTTCTTA. Protein sequence: CASSSDRGGRLYNEQFL.

On this clonotype itself: One end of the junction does not line up with germline, which may come from a read error. The genes are TRBV5-6 and TRBJ2-3, with 8 bases identical to TRBD1. CDR3 size: 13 residues. CDR1 SGHDT and CDR2 YYEEEE come from the germline V gene. The CDR3: CGSSARGPDTRYF. The CDR3 DNA follows: TGTGGCAGCAGCGCCAGGGGGCCAGATACGCGGTATTTT. The whole variable domain, remainder taken from reference TRBV5-6 and TRBJ2-3, is DAGVTQSPTHLIKTRGQQVTLRCSPKSGHDTVSWYQQALGQGPQFIFQYYEEEERQRGNFPDRFSGHQFPNYSSELNVNALLLGDSALYLCGSSARGPDTRYFGPGTRLTVL.